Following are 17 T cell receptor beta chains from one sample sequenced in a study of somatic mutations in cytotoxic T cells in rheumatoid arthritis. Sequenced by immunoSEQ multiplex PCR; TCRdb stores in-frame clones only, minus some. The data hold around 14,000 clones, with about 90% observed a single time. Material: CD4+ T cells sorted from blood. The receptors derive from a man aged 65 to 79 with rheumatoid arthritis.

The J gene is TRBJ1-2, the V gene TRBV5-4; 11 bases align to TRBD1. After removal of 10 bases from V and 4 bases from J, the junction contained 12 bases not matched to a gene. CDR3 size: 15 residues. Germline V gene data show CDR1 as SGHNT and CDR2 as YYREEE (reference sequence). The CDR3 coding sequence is TGTGCCGGAACTATCGGACAGGGGGCGGGCTATGGCTACACCTTC. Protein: CAGTIGQGAGYGYTF.

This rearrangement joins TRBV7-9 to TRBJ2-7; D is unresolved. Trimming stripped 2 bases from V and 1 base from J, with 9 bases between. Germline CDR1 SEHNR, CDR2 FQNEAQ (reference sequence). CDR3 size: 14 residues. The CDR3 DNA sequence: TGTGCCAGCAGCTTAAACCAGGATTCCTACGAGCAGTACTTC. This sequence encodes CASSLNQDSYEQYF.

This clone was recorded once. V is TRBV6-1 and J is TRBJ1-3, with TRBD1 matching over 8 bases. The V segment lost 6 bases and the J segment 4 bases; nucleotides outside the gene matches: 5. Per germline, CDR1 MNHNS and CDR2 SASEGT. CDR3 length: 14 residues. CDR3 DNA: TGTGCCAGCAGCAGGACAGGGACAGGAAACACCATATATTTT. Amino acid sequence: CASSRTGTGNTIYF.

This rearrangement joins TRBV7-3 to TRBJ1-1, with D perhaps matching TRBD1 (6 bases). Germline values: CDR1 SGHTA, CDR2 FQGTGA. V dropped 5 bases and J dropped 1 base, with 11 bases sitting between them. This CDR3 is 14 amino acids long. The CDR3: CASSLQGQNTEAFF. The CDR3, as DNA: TGTGCCAGCAGCCTACAGGGCCAGAACACTGAAGCTTTCTTT.

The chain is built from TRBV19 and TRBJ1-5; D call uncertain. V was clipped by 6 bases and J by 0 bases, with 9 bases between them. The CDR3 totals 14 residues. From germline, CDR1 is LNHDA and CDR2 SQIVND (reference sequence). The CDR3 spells CASRSGDSNQPQHF. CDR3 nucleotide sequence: TGTGCCAGTAGGTCCGGGGATAGCAATCAGCCCCAGCATTTT.

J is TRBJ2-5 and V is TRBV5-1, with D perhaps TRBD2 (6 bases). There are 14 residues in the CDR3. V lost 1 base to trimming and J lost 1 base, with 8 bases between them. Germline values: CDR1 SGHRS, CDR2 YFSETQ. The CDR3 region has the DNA TGCGCCAGCAGCTTGAGGGACTCCCAAGAGACCCAGTACTTC. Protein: CASSLRDSQETQYF.

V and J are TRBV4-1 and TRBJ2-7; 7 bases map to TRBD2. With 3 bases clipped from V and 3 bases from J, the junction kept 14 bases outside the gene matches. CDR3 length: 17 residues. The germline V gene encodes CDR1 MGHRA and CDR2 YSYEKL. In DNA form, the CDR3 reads TGCGCCAGCAGCCACCACCTCGGACTAGTAGGCATCTACGAGCAGTACTTC. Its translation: CASSHHLGLVGIYEQYF.

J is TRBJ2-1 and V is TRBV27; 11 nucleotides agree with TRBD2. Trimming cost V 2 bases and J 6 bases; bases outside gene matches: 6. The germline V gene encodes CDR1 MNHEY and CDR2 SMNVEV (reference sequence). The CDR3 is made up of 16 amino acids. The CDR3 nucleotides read TGTGCCAGCAGTTTACCGCTTCTAGCGGGAGGCAATGAGCAGTTCTTC. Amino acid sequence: CASSLPLLAGGNEQFF.

The CDR3 bases are TGTGCCAGCAGTGAACCAGGACTTTTCATCAATGAGCAGTTCTTC. Its protein is CASSEPGLFINEQFF. The V gene is TRBV6-1, the J gene TRBJ2-1; the D gene is possibly TRBD2 (5 bases). Germline CDR1 is MNHNS and CDR2 is SASEGT. This CDR3 comprises 15 residues. V lost 2 bases and J lost 6, with 14 bases in between.

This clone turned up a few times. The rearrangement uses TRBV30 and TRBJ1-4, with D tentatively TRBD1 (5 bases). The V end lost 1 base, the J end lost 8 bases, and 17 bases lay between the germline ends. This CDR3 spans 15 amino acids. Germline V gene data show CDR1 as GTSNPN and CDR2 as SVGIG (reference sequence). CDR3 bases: TGTGCCTGGAGTGCCGGGGGACTTGGGGAGGAAAAACTGTTTTTT. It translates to CAWSAGGLGEEKLFF.

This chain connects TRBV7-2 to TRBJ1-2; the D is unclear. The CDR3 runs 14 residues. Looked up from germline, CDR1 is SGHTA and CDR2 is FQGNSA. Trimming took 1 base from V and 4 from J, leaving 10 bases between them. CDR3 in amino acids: CASSLDTDIYGYTF. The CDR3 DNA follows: TGTGCCAGCAGCTTAGATACAGATATCTATGGCTACACCTTC.

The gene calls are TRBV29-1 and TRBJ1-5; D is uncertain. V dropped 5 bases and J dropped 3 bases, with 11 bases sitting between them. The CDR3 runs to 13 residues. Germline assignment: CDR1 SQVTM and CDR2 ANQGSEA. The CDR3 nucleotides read TGCAGCGTTTCCGAGGTGATCAATCAGCCCCAGCATTTT. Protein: CSVSEVINQPQHF. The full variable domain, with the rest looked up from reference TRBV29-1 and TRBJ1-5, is SAVISQKPSRDICQRGTSLTIQCQVDSQVTMMFWYRQQPGQSLTLIATANQGSEATYESGFVIDKFPISRPNLTFSTLTVSNMSPEDSSIYLCSVSEVINQPQHFGDGTRLSIL.

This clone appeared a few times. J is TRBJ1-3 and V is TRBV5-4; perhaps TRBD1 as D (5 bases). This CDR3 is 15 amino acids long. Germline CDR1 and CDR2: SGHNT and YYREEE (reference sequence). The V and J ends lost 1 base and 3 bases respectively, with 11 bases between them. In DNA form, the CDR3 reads TGTGCCAGCAGCTTGCCCGGGACTGGTGGAAACACCATATATTTT. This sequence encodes CASSLPGTGGNTIYF.

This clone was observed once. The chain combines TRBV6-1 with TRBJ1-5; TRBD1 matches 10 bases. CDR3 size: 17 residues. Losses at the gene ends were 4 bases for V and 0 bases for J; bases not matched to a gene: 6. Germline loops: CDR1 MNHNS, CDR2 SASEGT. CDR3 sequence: CASSGTGGLGSNQPQHF. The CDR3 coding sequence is TGTGCCAGCAGTGGGACAGGGGGTTTGGGTAGCAATCAGCCCCAGCATTTT.

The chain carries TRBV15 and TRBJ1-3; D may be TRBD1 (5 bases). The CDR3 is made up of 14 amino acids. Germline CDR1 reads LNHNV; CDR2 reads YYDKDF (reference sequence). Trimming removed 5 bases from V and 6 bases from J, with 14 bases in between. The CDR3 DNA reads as TGTGCCACCAGCTATCCGGGACTCGAAAACACCATATATTTT. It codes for CATSYPGLENTIYF.

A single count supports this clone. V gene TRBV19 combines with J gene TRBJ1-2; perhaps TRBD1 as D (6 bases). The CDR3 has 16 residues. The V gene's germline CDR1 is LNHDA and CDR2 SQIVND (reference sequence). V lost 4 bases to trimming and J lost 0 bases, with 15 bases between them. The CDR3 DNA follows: TGTGCCAGTAGTAACCTCAGGGGTTCTGCTAACTATGGCTACACCTTC. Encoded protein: CASSNLRGSANYGYTF. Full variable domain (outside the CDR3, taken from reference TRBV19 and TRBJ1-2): DGGITQSPKYLFRKEGQNVTLSCEQNLNHDAMYWYRQDPGQGLRLIYYSQIVNDFQKGDIAEGYSVSREKKESFPLTVTSAQKNPTAFYLCASSNLRGSANYGYTFGSGTRLTVV.

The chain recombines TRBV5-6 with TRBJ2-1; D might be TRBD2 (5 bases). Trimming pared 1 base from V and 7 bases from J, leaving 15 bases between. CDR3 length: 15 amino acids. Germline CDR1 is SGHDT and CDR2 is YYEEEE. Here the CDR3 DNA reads TGTGCCAGCAGCTTGTGGGCGGACTCTCGTAATGAGCAGTTCTTC. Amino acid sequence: CASSLWADSRNEQFF.